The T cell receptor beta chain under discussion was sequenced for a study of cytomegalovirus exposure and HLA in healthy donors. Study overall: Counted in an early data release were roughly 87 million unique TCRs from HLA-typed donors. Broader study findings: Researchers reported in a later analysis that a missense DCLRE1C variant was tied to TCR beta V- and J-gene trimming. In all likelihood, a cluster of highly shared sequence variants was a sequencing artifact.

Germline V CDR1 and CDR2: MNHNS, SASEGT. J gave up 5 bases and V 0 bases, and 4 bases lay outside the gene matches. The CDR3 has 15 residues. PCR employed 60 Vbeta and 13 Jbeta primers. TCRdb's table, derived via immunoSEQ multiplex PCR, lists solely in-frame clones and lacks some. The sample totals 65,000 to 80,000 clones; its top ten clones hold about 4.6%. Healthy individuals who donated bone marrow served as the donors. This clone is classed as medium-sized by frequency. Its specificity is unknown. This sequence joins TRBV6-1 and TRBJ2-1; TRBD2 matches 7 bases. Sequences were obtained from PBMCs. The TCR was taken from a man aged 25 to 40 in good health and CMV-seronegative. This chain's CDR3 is CASSEAAGSHNEQFF. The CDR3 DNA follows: TGTGCCAGCAGTGAAGCAGCGGGAAGTCACAATGAGCAGTTCTTC.